What follows describes a single T cell receptor (beta chain). Its antigen is currently unknown. These data originate in a study of T-cell reconstitution after alpha-beta-depleted transplantation in children. The authors prepared the TCRbeta library with unique molecular identifiers. TCRdb re-called the PCR reads through MiXCR, storing one row per CDR3 protein. The sample lists roughly 500,000 distinct CDR3 sequences; over 9.5% were seen once. Study-level findings and limits: T-cell counts and diversity were attributed mostly to newly produced T cells one year after transplant. Reportedly, only several hundred clones from non-depleted graft cells drove alpha-beta T-cell counts at about two months. High day-60 TCRbeta diversity in some patients came from surviving recipient T cells and thymic progenitors.

Source: PBMCs, taken before TCRalphabeta/CD19-depleted stem cell transplant. The clonotype comes from a child aged 2 to 10 with inherited bone marrow failure, due to receive a stem cell transplant.

The CDR3 sequence: CASSSTSRTYNEQFF. The CDR3 coding sequence is TGTGCCAGCAGCTCGACTTCCAGAACCTACAATGAGCAGTTCTTC. This rearrangement joins TRBV7-9 to TRBJ2-1, with D unclear. The CDR3 length is 15 residues. The germline V gene encodes CDR1 SEHNR and CDR2 FQNEAQ (reference sequence). V was shortened by 4 bases and J by 2 bases, with 12 bases between the two germline ends.